The 22 T cell receptor beta chains given below trace back to one sample, sequenced in a study of OX40 agonist ivuxolimab in advanced cancers. Here immunoSEQ multiplex PCR was the method, and the copy in TCRdb shows in-frame clones only, minus some. The repertoire holds 35,000 to 45,000 clones, over 80% seen once, with 2.5% to 3% in the top ten. Sample: CD4+ or CD8+ T cells sorted from blood, taken in a trial of the OX40 agonist ivuxolimab. All receptors derive from an adult with an advanced solid tumor such as melanoma, head and neck, liver or kidney cancer.

This clone was counted only a few times. The chain recombines TRBV30 with TRBJ1-1, with unresolved D. Germline CDR1 GTSNPN, CDR2 SVGIG (reference sequence). The CDR3 runs to 11 residues. The V and J ends lost 0 bases and 4 bases respectively, with 3 bases between them. Here the CDR3 reads CAWSVGTEAFF. CDR3 nucleotides: TGTGCCTGGAGTGTTGGCACTGAAGCTTTCTTT. The whole variable domain, remainder taken from reference TRBV30 and TRBJ1-1, is SQTIHQWPATLVQPVGSPLSLECTVEGTSNPNLYWYRQAAGRGLQLLFYSVGIGQISSEVPQNLSASRPQDRQFILSSKKLLLSDSGFYLCAWSVGTEAFFGQGTRLTVV.

V is TRBV27 and J is TRBJ1-5; a possible D gene is TRBD1 (5 bases). This CDR3 has 15 residues. Trimming removed 2 bases at V and 4 bases at J, with 12 bases between. The V gene's germline CDR1 is MNHEY and CDR2 SMNVEV (reference sequence). CDR3 DNA: TGTGCCAGCAGTTTAAGGGGAGGGAGGAATCAGCCCCAGCATTTT. As protein: CASSLRGGRNQPQHF.

The genes are TRBV14 and TRBJ1-2; a weak D match, TRBD1 (6 bases). This CDR3 comprises 16 residues. Germline CDR1 reads SGHDN; CDR2 reads FVKESK. V was shortened by 4 bases and J by 6 bases, with 21 bases between the two germline ends. In DNA, the CDR3 is TGTGCCAGCAGCCGAACGGCCTTGACAGGAGGCCATGGCTACACCTTC. This encodes CASSRTALTGGHGYTF.

This clone was found a few times. The chain carries TRBV10-3 and TRBJ1-3; D is perhaps TRBD1 (5 bases). The CDR3 length is 17 residues. Between the trimmed V and J ends, which lost 4 bases and 0 bases, there was a span of 16 bases. The germline CDR1 and CDR2 sequences are ENHRY and SYGVKD. As DNA, the CDR3 is TGTGCCATCAGTGGGTACAGGCGATCCCACTCTGGAAACACCATATATTTT. It specifies CAISGYRRSHSGNTIYF.

The chain joins TRBV15 to TRBJ2-2; D not certain. The CDR3 totals 15 residues. V gave up 5 bases and J gave up 0 bases, with 10 bases separating them. Germline lookup yields CDR1 LNHNV and CDR2 YYDKDF (reference sequence). CDR3 protein: CATSELSANTGELFF. The CDR3 coding sequence is TGTGCCACCAGCGAGCTGAGCGCGAACACCGGGGAGCTGTTTTTT.

The chain is built from TRBV11-1 and TRBJ1-6, with D possibly matching TRBD1 (5 bases). V lost 1 base to trimming and J lost 9 bases, with 7 bases between them. This CDR3 contains 13 residues. Germline loops: CDR1 SGHAT, CDR2 FQDESV (reference sequence). Here the CDR3 reads CASSLGGSSPLHF. CDR3 nucleotide sequence: TGTGCCAGCAGCTTAGGGGGGAGTTCACCCCTCCACTTT.

In this sample, this clone turned up a few times. The rearrangement links TRBV5-1 to TRBJ2-2; D perhaps matches TRBD2 (5 bases). Germline V gives CDR1 SGHRS, CDR2 YFSETQ. Trimming took 7 bases from V and 5 from J, leaving 9 bases between them. The CDR3 is 12 residues long. The CDR3 loop is CASGGQTGELFF. CDR3 DNA: TGCGCCAGCGGCGGGCAGACCGGGGAGCTGTTTTTT.

The DNA for the CDR3 is TGTGCCAGCAGCTTAAAGCCGGCGGTGCTAGCGGGAGAGGGAGATACGCAGTATTTT. This translates into CASSLKPAVLAGEGDTQYF. This chain joins TRBV7-3 and TRBJ2-3; 10 bases line up with TRBD2. The germline gives CDR1 SGHTA, CDR2 FQGTGA. This CDR3 is built from 19 residues. The junction had 15 bases not matched to a gene; V was cut back by 1 base and J by 5 bases.

V and J are TRBV28 and TRBJ2-5, with a tentative D call TRBD1 (5 bases). CDR3 length: 14 amino acids. Trimming removed 6 bases at V and 0 bases at J, with 11 bases between. Germline V CDR1 and CDR2: MDHEN, SYDVKM. The CDR3 here is CASRGTGDQETQYF. The CDR3 DNA reads as TGTGCCAGCAGGGGAACAGGTGACCAAGAGACCCAGTACTTC.

The V gene is TRBV9, the J gene TRBJ2-5; D unclear. Trimming took off 4 bases at V and 5 bases at J, with 12 bases between the two ends. The CDR3 has 13 residues. Germline V gene lookup returns CDR1 SGDLS and CDR2 YYNGEE. CDR3 amino acids: CASSPRPRETQYF. For the CDR3, the DNA is TGTGCCAGCAGCCCACGCCCCAGGGAGACCCAGTACTTC.

The CDR3 coding sequence is TGTGCCAGCAGCGATGTGGCCCGACCGACAGGGGGCACCGGGGAGCTGTTTTTT. It is translated as CASSDVARPTGGTGELFF. The J gene is TRBJ2-2, the V gene TRBV5-6; 9 bases map to TRBD1. The CDR3 contains 18 residues. V shed 4 bases and J 4 bases; nucleotides not matched to a gene: 14. Germline CDR1 is SGHDT and CDR2 is YYEEEE.

The chain combines TRBV25-1 with TRBJ2-2; tentatively, D is TRBD1 (6 bases). The V gene's germline CDR1 is MGHDK and CDR2 SYGVNS. V lost 9 bases, J lost 0 bases, and 11 bases lay in between. The CDR3 consists of 14 residues. The DNA for the CDR3 is TGTGCCAGTAGAGGACAGACGAACACCGGGGAGCTGTTTTTT. The encoded protein is CASRGQTNTGELFF.

The rearrangement links TRBV19 to TRBJ1-1; D is unresolved. Germline V lookup: CDR1 LNHDA, CDR2 SQIVND (reference sequence). CDR3 length: 11 amino acids. V shed 3 bases and J shed 9 bases, with 8 bases lying between them. The CDR3 coding sequence is TGTGCCAGTAGTATCGGTGAAAAAGCTTTCTTT. Protein product: CASSIGEKAFF.

The CDR3 DNA reads as TGTGCCAGCAGCGTTGGGAGGGGGGTTCGAGAGACCCAGTACTTC. Its translation: CASSVGRGVRETQYF. This chain connects TRBV9 to TRBJ2-5, with TRBD2 as a possible D gene (7 bases). V gave up 2 bases and J gave up 4 bases, with 15 bases separating them. This CDR3 contains 15 residues. Germline loops: CDR1 SGDLS, CDR2 YYNGEE.

The rearrangement uses TRBV4-1 and TRBJ1-1; D may be TRBD1 (5 bases). Germline loops: CDR1 MGHRA, CDR2 YSYEKL. The CDR3 covers 15 residues. V was pared by 1 base and J by 6 bases, with 15 bases between. The CDR3 nucleotides read TGCGCCAGCAGCCAAGCTCCGGGACTGAGGGCTGAAGCTTTCTTT. Protein product: CASSQAPGLRAEAFF.

This clone was seen only a few times. The chain combines TRBV10-3 with TRBJ2-7; D is ambiguous. The CDR3 spans 13 residues. Deletions cut 3 bases from V and 4 bases from J, with 10 bases between. The germline CDR1 and CDR2 sequences are ENHRY and SYGVKD. The CDR3 sequence: CAISERSEYEQYF. CDR3 DNA: TGTGCCATCAGTGAAAGGTCCGAGTACGAGCAGTACTTC.

This clone was observed a single time. In DNA form, the CDR3 reads TGTGCCGCAGGGGGGGGAGGGCATAGCTACGAGCAGTACTTC. As protein: CAAGGGGHSYEQYF. This chain joins TRBV10-3 and TRBJ2-7; D assignment may be TRBD1 or TRBD2 (7 bases each). V was cut by 11 bases and J by 3 bases, with 20 bases left in between. CDR1 and CDR2 from the germline V gene are ENHRY and SYGVKD. The CDR3 is made up of 14 amino acids.

The V and J genes are TRBV30 and TRBJ2-3, with 7 bases that match TRBD2. With V trimmed by 5 bases and J by 2 bases, 7 bases remained unmatched. Germline CDR1 is GTSNPN and CDR2 is SVGIG (reference sequence). The CDR3 is made up of 14 amino acids. The CDR3 spells CAWGGGRNTDTQYF. Here the CDR3 DNA reads TGTGCCTGGGGGGGAGGGAGAAACACAGATACGCAGTATTTT.

This clone came up once. This rearrangement joins TRBV6-6 to TRBJ2-7; 7 nucleotides match TRBD2. The J segment lost 7 bases and the V segment lost 7 bases, leaving 4 bases of the junction unmatched. The CDR3 contains 11 residues. Looked up from germline, CDR1 is MNHNY and CDR2 is SVGAGI (reference sequence). CDR3 DNA sequence: TGTGCCAGCACCGGCGGGGGAGAGCAGTACTTC. Its protein product is CASTGGGEQYF.

The chain recombines TRBV21-1 with TRBJ1-5. TRBV21-1 is annotated as a pseudogene. This CDR3 comprises 13 residues. The CDR3 DNA follows: TGTGCCAAACGAGGGGAGAGGAATCAGCCCCAGCATTTT. Amino acids: CAKRGERNQPQHF.

The chain uses TRBV6-1 and TRBJ1-6, with unresolved D. V was pared by 3 bases and J by 9 bases, with 9 bases between. CDR1 MNHNS and CDR2 SASEGT come from the germline V gene. The CDR3 extends over 13 amino acids. The CDR3 loop is CASSDRPGSPLHF. CDR3 nucleotide sequence: TGTGCCAGCAGTGACAGGCCGGGTTCACCCCTCCACTTT.

This clone was observed a single time. CDR3 nucleotides: TGTGCCACCAGGAAGGCGTCATCTGGAAACACCATATATTTT. Amino acids: CATRKASSGNTIYF. V usage is TRBV28 and J usage is TRBJ1-3; D is unclear. V was clipped by 10 bases and J by 1 base, with 14 bases between them. The CDR3 is made up of 14 amino acids. Germline V gene lookup returns CDR1 MDHEN and CDR2 SYDVKM.